This T cell receptor beta chain originates from a study of cytotoxic CD8 clonotypes in ibrutinib-treated CLL. Study summary: Researchers reported about a dozen relapsed/refractory and roughly 14 treatment-naive patients, 17 to 18 of them IGHV unmutated. Samples averaged about 260,000 productive templates and some 96,000 productive rearrangements.

The germline gives CDR1 MNHEY, CDR2 SMNVEV (reference sequence). V lost 5 bases to trimming and J lost 4 bases, with 11 bases between them. This CDR3 spans 13 amino acids. Study-level points and caveats: Before falling back toward baseline at progression, clonality had risen at the time of ibrutinib response. The clonality rise at ibrutinib response reflected private clonotype expansion.

Data came from immunoSEQ multiplex PCR; TCRdb stores just in-frame clones and leaves some out. Among roughly 220,000 clones listed, roughly 73% were seen once. With respect to this clone: Its matching antigen is unknown.

This chain uses TRBV27 with TRBJ1-1, with D possibly TRBD1 on 5 matching bases. The TCR originated in a human donor with chronic lymphocytic leukemia. Sequencing was performed on PBMCs, taken after 12 months of ibrutinib treatment. The CDR3 DNA reads TGTGCCAGCAGTCTAATTGGGGGCACTGAAGCTTTCTTT. It translates to CASSLIGGTEAFF.